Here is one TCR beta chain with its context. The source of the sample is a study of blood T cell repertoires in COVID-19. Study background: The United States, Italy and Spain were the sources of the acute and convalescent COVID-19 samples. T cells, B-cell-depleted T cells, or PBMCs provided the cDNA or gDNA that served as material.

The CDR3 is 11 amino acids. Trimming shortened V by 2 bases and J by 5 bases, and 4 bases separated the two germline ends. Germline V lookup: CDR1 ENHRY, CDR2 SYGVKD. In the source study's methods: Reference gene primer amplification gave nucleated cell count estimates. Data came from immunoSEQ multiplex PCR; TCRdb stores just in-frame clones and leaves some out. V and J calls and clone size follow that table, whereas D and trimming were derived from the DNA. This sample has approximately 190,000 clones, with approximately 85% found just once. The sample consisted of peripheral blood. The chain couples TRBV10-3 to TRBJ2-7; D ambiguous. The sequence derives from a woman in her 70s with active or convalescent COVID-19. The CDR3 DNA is TGTGCCATCAGTGAGGGGCACGAGCAGTACTTC. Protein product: CAISEGHEQYF.